The rows below give T cell receptor beta chains drawn from one sample of a study of blood T cell repertoires in COVID-19. TCRdb's table, derived via immunoSEQ multiplex PCR, lists solely in-frame clones and lacks some. This sample yields about 130,000 clones, of which approximately 80% are seen a single time; about 9.9% belongs to the top ten. Sequencing was carried out using peripheral blood. Receptor source: a man aged 40-49 years with active or convalescent COVID-19. Each CDR3 is given with its conserved first and last residue. D genes are given only for firm matches. For some rows the clone size is stated as once, few or many, or as a class when expanded; others skip it.

cdr3_length,j_call,d_call,v_call,clone_size,cdr3_aa,cdr3_nt
12,TRBJ2-7,.,TRBV21-1,once,CASSKATYEQYF,TGTGCCAGCAGCAAAGCTACCTACGAGCAGTACTTC
18,TRBJ2-7,TRBD1,TRBV27,.,CASSRTLANRGISYEQYF,TGTGCCAGCAGTCGTACGCTCGCCAACAGGGGGATCTCCTACGAGCAGTACTTC
13,TRBJ2-7,.,TRBV7-9,.,CASSSNPTYEQYF,TGTGCCAGCAGCTCTAACCCAACCTACGAGCAGTACTTC
14,TRBJ2-7,TRBD1,TRBV3-1/TRBV3-2,.,CASSFSTGVREQYF,TGTGCCAGCAGCTTCTCGACAGGGGTGAGGGAGCAGTACTTC
13,TRBJ2-2,.,TRBV14,.,CASSPRLVGELFF,TGTGCCAGCAGCCCCAGGTTGGTCGGGGAGCTGTTTTTT
16,TRBJ2-2,TRBD2,TRBV18,.,CASSPRLAETSGELFF,TGTGCCAGCTCACCACGGCTAGCGGAGACCTCCGGGGAGCTGTTTTTT
15,TRBJ2-1,TRBD2,TRBV7-3,.,CASSLTSGLYNEQFF,TGTGCCAGCAGCTTGACTAGCGGCCTATACAATGAGCAGTTCTTC
12,TRBJ1-1,.,TRBV6-5,.,CASHGGGTEAFF,TGTGCCAGCCATGGGGGAGGCACTGAAGCTTTCTTT
14,TRBJ2-7,.,TRBV5-1,.,CASSWRGNSYEQYF,TGCGCCAGCAGCTGGCGGGGCAACTCCTACGAGCAGTACTTC
15,TRBJ1-5,TRBD1,TRBV11-2,.,CASSLTGGGNQPQHF,TGTGCCAGCAGTCTCACAGGGGGTGGCAATCAGCCCCAGCATTTT
15,TRBJ2-3,.,TRBV6-5,.,CASRESRRDTDTQYF,TGTGCCAGCAGGGAGTCGCGGCGGGACACAGATACGCAGTATTTT
15,TRBJ2-3,.,TRBV9,.,CASSVAVINTDTQYF,TGTGCCAGCAGCGTAGCGGTAATCAACACAGATACGCAGTATTTT
15,TRBJ2-2,.,TRBV4-1,.,CASSYSRFDTGELFF,TGCGCCAGCAGCTACAGTCGGTTCGACACCGGGGAGCTGTTTTTT
16,TRBJ1-4,.,TRBV9,.,CASSVGNSVDNEKLFF,TGTGCCAGCAGCGTAGGCAATTCAGTCGATAATGAAAAACTGTTTTTT
17,TRBJ2-7,TRBD1,TRBV7-9,few,CASSSRGTGDSSYEQYF,TGTGCCAGCAGCTCGCGGGGGACAGGGGATAGCTCCTACGAGCAGTACTTC
14,TRBJ1-1,TRBD1,TRBV27,.,CASSLSGQYTEAFF,TGTGCCAGCAGTTTATCGGGACAGTACACTGAAGCTTTCTTT
16,TRBJ2-5,TRBD2,TRBV15,.,CATSRRLAGGKETQYF,TGTGCCACCAGCAGAAGACTAGCGGGGGGGAAAGAGACCCAGTACTTC
19,TRBJ2-5,TRBD2,TRBV7-2,.,CASSFSGTRTSGGGRPQYF,TGTGCCAGCAGCTTCTCCGGTACCCGGACTAGCGGGGGGGGTAGGCCCCAGTACTTC
15,TRBJ2-7,TRBD1,TRBV5-4,.,CASSLLDRGSYEQYF,TGTGCCAGCAGCTTACTGGACAGGGGCTCCTACGAGCAGTACTTC
14,TRBJ2-3,TRBD2,TRBV19,.,CASGSGGATDTQYF,TGTGCCAGTGGTAGCGGGGGGGCCACAGATACGCAGTATTTT
16,TRBJ1-2,.,TRBV14,.,CASSQGPRAPNYGYTF,TGTGCCAGCAGCCAAGGGCCCAGGGCCCCGAACTATGGCTACACCTTC
14,TRBJ1-2,.,TRBV6-5,.,CASSYGGGPYGYTF,TGTGCCAGCAGTTACGGGGGCGGCCCCTATGGCTACACCTTC
16,TRBJ1-6,.,TRBV7-9,.,CASKAASGAPNSPLHF,TGTGCCAGCAAGGCTGCTTCAGGGGCCCCTAACTCACCCCTCCACTTT
15,TRBJ1-1,TRBD1,TRBV24-1,.,CATSPRDSLPTEAFF,TGTGCCACTTCCCCCCGGGACAGCCTTCCCACTGAAGCTTTCTTT
15,TRBJ2-2,TRBD1,TRBV5-1,.,CASRLRDSNTGELFF,TGCGCCAGCAGACTCCGGGACAGTAACACCGGGGAGCTGTTTTTT
15,TRBJ1-1,TRBD1,TRBV3-1/TRBV3-2,.,CASSHEGAGNTEAFF,TGTGCCAGCAGCCACGAGGGGGCTGGGAACACTGAAGCTTTCTTT